This T cell receptor beta chain was recovered during a study of T cell changes during pregnancy in multiple sclerosis. Profiling relied on immunoSEQ multiplex PCR, and the TCRdb table lists in-frame clones only, not all of them. Of approximately 54,000 clones listed, 75% to 95% are singletons. Trimming shortened V by 2 bases and J by 7 bases, and 13 bases separated the two germline ends. CDR1 is SGDLS and CDR2 is YYNGEE in the germline V gene. The CDR3 loop spans 14 amino acids. The V call is TRBV9, the J call TRBJ2-1, with unresolved D. The receptor's source is a female donor in good health, enrolled as a control in a pregnancy study. The sample consisted of peripheral blood, taken after pregnancy. In DNA, the CDR3 is TGTGCCAGCAGCGTTGACTTAATGAGAAATGAGCAGTTCTTC. It specifies CASSVDLMRNEQFF.